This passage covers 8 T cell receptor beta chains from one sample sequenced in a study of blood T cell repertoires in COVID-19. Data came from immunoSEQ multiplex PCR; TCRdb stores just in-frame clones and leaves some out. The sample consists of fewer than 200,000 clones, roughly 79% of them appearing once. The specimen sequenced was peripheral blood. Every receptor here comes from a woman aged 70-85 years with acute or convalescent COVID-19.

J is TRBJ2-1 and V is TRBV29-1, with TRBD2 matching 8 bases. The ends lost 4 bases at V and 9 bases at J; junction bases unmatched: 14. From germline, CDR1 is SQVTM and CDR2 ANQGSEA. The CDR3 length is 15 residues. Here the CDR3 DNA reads TGCAGCGTTGTATCTCTGGCGGGAGGTAGTAGTGAGCAGTTCTTC. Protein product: CSVVSLAGGSSEQFF.

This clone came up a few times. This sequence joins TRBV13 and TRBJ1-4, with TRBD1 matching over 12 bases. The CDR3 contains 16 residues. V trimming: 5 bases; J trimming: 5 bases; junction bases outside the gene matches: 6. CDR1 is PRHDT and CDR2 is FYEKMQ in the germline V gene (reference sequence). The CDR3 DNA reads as TGTGCCAGCAGCCACCGGGACAGGGGGCTAAATGAAAAACTGTTTTTT. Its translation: CASSHRDRGLNEKLFF.

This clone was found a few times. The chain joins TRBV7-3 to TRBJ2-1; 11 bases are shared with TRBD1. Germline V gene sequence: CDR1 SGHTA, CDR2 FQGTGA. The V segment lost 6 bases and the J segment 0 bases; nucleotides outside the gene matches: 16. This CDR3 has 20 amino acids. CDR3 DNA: TGTGCCAGCAGGCCCCGGACAGGGGGCTTACTAGCGGGCTCCTACAATGAGCAGTTCTTC. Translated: CASRPRTGGLLAGSYNEQFF.

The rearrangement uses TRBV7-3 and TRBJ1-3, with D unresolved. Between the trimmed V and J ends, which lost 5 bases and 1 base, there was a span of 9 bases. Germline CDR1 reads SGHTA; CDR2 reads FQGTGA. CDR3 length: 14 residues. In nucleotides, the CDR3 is TGTGCCAGCAGCGCCGGTCCTTCTGGAAACACCATATATTTT. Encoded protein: CASSAGPSGNTIYF.

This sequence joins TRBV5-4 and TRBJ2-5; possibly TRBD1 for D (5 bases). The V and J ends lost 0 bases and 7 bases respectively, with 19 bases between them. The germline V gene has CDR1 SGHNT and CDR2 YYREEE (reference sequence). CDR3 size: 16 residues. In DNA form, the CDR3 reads TGTGCCAGCAGCTTGGCAGAGGCAGGGCCCCCAAGGACCCAGTACTTC. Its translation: CASSLAEAGPPRTQYF.

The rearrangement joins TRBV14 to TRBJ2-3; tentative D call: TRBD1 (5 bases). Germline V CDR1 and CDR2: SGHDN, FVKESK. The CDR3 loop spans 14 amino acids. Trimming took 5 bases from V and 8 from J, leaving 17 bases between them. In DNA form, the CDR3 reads TGTGCCAGCAGCTCGGACACTGCTGCCGGTACGCAGTATTTT. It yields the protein CASSSDTAAGTQYF.

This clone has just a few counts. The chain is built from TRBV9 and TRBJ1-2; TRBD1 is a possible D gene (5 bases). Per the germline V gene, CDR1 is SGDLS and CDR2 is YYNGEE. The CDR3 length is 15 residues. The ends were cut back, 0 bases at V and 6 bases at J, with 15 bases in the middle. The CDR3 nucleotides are TGTGCCAGCAGCGTAGGTTGGGGACTGACGGATGGCTACACCTTC. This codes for CASSVGWGLTDGYTF.

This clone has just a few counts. The CDR3 protein is CASSRRDEQFF. The CDR3 region has the DNA TGTGCCAGCAGTCGCAGGGATGAGCAGTTCTTC. This chain joins TRBV6-5 and TRBJ2-1; D perhaps matches TRBD1 (5 bases). This CDR3 is built from 11 residues. V was pared by 5 bases and J by 8 bases, with 7 bases between. From germline, CDR1 is MNHEY and CDR2 SVGAGI.